This TCR beta chain was sequenced for a study of cytomegalovirus exposure and HLA in healthy donors. Study details: Roughly 180 million T cells yielded roughly 120 million unique TCR beta sequences in earlier analysis. Of around 400 genotyped donors, roughly 81% grouped in the Caucasian-associated ancestry cluster. Whole-study findings and limits: Earlier findings revealed that most TCR beta V segments proved productive either about 90% or about 30% of the time.

CDR3 size: 15 residues. V lost 5 bases to trimming and J lost 3 bases; unmatched junction nucleotides: 4. The germline V gene has CDR1 LNHDA and CDR2 SQIVND (reference sequence). This PCR relied on a set of 60 Vbeta primers and 13 Jbeta primers. Profiled with immunoSEQ multiplex PCR; TCRdb holds only in-frame clones, not every one. The sample records more than 130,000 clones, about 78% being singletons. A note on this clone: The antigen remains undetermined.

This TCR was recovered from a man in his forties in good health and CMV-seropositive. V usage is TRBV19 and J usage is TRBJ2-2, with 9 bases identical to TRBD1. The specimen sequenced was PBMCs. The CDR3 nucleotides read TGTGCCAGTAGTCCCAGGACAGGGGACACCGGGGAGCTGTTTTTT. This sequence encodes CASSPRTGDTGELFF. Full variable domain (rest looked up from reference TRBV19 and TRBJ2-2): DGGITQSPKYLFRKEGQNVTLSCEQNLNHDAMYWYRQDPGQGLRLIYYSQIVNDFQKGDIAEGYSVSREKKESFPLTVTSAQKNPTAFYLCASSPRTGDTGELFFGEGSRLTVL.